Included here is one T cell receptor (beta chain) sequence, with context. The protocol was immunoSEQ multiplex PCR, while the TCRdb copy is restricted to in-frame clones and leaves out a portion. The data show about 130,000 clones, about 88% seen once. These data come from a study of radiation and T cells in renal cell carcinoma. The time point here: baseline pretreatment blood. The treatment: 15 Gy SBRT to primary tumor, nephrectomy 4 weeks later. Germline V CDR1 and CDR2: SGDLS, YYNGEE. CDR3 length: 17 amino acids. With 4 bases removed from V and 4 bases from J, the gap between germline ends came to 23 bases.

J is TRBJ2-5 and V is TRBV9; D may correspond to TRBD1 or TRBD2 (5 bases each). The material was blood, obtained from a patient whose treatment included radiotherapy and nephrectomy. The TCR was taken from a woman in her forties or fifties with renal cell carcinoma. For the CDR3, the DNA is TGTGCCAGCAGCCCAAGCAGGGACCACTTTGGGACAGAGACCCAGTACTTC. Amino acids: CASSPSRDHFGTETQYF.